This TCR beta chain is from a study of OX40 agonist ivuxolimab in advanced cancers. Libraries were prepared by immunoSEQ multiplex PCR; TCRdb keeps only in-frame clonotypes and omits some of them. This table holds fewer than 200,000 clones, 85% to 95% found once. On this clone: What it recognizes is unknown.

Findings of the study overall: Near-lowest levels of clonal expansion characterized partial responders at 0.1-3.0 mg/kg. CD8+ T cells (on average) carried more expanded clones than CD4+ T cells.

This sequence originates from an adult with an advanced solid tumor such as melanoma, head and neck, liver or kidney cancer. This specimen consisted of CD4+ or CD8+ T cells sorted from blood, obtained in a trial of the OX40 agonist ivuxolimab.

CDR3 residues: CASSRTADVYEQYF. CDR3 coding DNA: TGTGCCAGCTCACGGACGGCCGATGTCTACGAGCAGTACTTC. The V gene is TRBV18, the J gene TRBJ2-7; D unresolved. V was trimmed by 4 bases and J by 3 bases, leaving 13 bases between them. Germline V CDR1 and CDR2: KGHSH, LQKENI. This CDR3 is 14 amino acids long. The full variable domain, its missing parts supplied by reference TRBV18 and TRBJ2-7, is NAGVMQNPRHLVRRRGQEARLRCSPMKGHSHVYWYRQLPEEGLKFMVYLQKENIIDESGMPKERFSAEFPKEGPSILRIQQVVRGDSAAYFCASSRTADVYEQYFGPGTRLTVT.